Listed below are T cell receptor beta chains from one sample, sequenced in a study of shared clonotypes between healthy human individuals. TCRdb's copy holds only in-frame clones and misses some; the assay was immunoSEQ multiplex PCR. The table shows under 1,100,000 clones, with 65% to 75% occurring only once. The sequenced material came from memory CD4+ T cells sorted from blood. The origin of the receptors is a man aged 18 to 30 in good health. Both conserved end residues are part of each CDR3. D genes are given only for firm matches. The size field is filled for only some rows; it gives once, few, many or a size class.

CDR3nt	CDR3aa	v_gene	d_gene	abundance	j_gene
TGTGCCAGCAGCCAGGCTAGCGGGGGGGCGTACGAGCAGTACTTC	CASSQASGGAYEQYF	TRBV7-2	TRBD2	.	TRBJ2-7
TGTGCCTGGACACCAAACGGTCCATTCCAGTTCTTC	CAWTPNGPFQFF	TRBV30	.	.	TRBJ2-1
TGTGCCACGGCGGGGTGGGAGAACACTGAAGCTTTCTTT	CATAGWENTEAFF	TRBV6-1	.	.	TRBJ1-1
TGTGCCAGCAGTGTACGAGAAAACACCGGGGAGCTGTTTTTT	CASSVRENTGELFF	TRBV2	.	.	TRBJ2-2
TGTGCCTGGAGCGACCTTATGGACATTCAGTACTTC	CAWSDLMDIQYF	TRBV30	.	.	TRBJ2-4
TGTGCCAGCAGCGCGATGCGGGACAGCTATAATTCACCCCTCCACTTT	CASSAMRDSYNSPLHF	TRBV2	TRBD1	.	TRBJ1-6
TGTGCCAGCAGTTTAGGGCCCAGGGACACCGGGGAGCTGTTTTTT	CASSLGPRDTGELFF	TRBV28	.	.	TRBJ2-2
TGTGCCAGCAGGGAGCGGGGGAAGGATCTGGAGCAGTACTTC	CASRERGKDLEQYF	TRBV11-2	TRBD2	many	TRBJ2-7
TGTGCCAGCAGTGCTAGCGGGGGGGTCGCCGGGGAGCTGTTTTTT	CASSASGGVAGELFF	TRBV2	TRBD2	.	TRBJ2-2
TGTGCCAGCAGCTTACTAGCGGGGCAAGAGACCCAGTACTTC	CASSLLAGQETQYF	TRBV25-1	TRBD2	.	TRBJ2-5
TGCGCCAGCAGCTTGGAGGTTGGAGCGGAGACCCAGTACTTC	CASSLEVGAETQYF	TRBV5-1	.	.	TRBJ2-5
TGCGCCAGCAGCCTCGGACAGGGGGTGGGTATAGAGACCCAGTACTTC	CASSLGQGVGIETQYF	TRBV5-1	TRBD1	.	TRBJ2-5
TGTGCCAGCAGTGAATTAGGGGGTGGTGGTGGATCCCAGTACTTC	CASSELGGGGGSQYF	TRBV2	.	.	TRBJ2-5
TGTGCCTGTGTCAGGGCCTACGAGCAGTACTTC	CACVRAYEQYF	TRBV30	.	.	TRBJ2-7
TGTGCCAGCAGGGCAGGAGGGGGATGGGGCTATGGCTACACCTTC	CASRAGGGWGYGYTF	TRBV7-2	.	.	TRBJ1-2
TGTGCCATCACCCCTCGACAGGCTTCTGACGAGCAGTACTTC	CAITPRQASDEQYF	TRBV10-3	.	few	TRBJ2-7
TGTGCCAGCAGCTTAGTTCAGGGGGCCCACTCGACGGGCTATGGCTACACCTTC	CASSLVQGAHSTGYGYTF	TRBV7-9	TRBD1	.	TRBJ1-2
TGTGCCAGCAGCTCGGATTGGGTTCAGCCCCAGCATTTT	CASSSDWVQPQHF	TRBV7-2	.	.	TRBJ1-5
TGTGCCAGCAGGTCCGGGGCATTCGCTGAAGCTTTCTTT	CASRSGAFAEAFF	TRBV27	.	.	TRBJ1-1
TGTGCCAGCAGCAAAAGTGCAGGGTGGGATTGGGCCCAGCATTTT	CASSKSAGWDWAQHF	TRBV21-1	.	.	TRBJ1-5
TGTGCCAGCTCACTGACTAGCGTTGTGACCGGGGAGCTGTTTTTT	CASSLTSVVTGELFF	TRBV18	TRBD2	few	TRBJ2-2
TGTGCCATCAGTGAGTACGGACTAGTCTCAAGAGCCTACGAGCAGTACTTC	CAISEYGLVSRAYEQYF	TRBV10-3	TRBD2	.	TRBJ2-7
TGTGCCAGCAGTTTAACGGCGCTTGACAGCAGAGGCTACACCTTC	CASSLTALDSRGYTF	TRBV28	.	.	TRBJ1-2
TGTGCCAGTAGTATCCGTCGGAACCAAGAGACCCAGTACTTC	CASSIRRNQETQYF	TRBV19	.	many	TRBJ2-5
TGTGCCTGGAGCCCACGGGACACCGAAGCTTTCTTT	CAWSPRDTEAFF	TRBV30	.	.	TRBJ1-1
TGTGCCAGCAGCGCGGGACAGACAGAGACCCAGTACTTC	CASSAGQTETQYF	TRBV6-5	.	.	TRBJ2-5
TGTGCCAGCAGCCGACTAGCGGGGGGCGCCTCTAGCACAGATACGCAGTATTTT	CASSRLAGGASSTDTQYF	TRBV28	TRBD2	once	TRBJ2-3
TGTGCCAGCAGCGTACTGGACTTGCCCTACGAGCAGTACTTC	CASSVLDLPYEQYF	TRBV9	.	.	TRBJ2-7
TGTGCCAGCAGCGCAACTAGTTGGGGAACAGATACGCAGTATTTT	CASSATSWGTDTQYF	TRBV5-4	.	.	TRBJ2-3
TGCGCCAGCAGCTCGAAGGGCCCGGGACAGTCAAAGGCAGATACGCAGTATTTT	CASSSKGPGQSKADTQYF	TRBV5-1	TRBD1	.	TRBJ2-3
TGTGCCAGCAGCCCGGGGACAGTGCAAGAGACCCAGTACTTC	CASSPGTVQETQYF	TRBV7-9	TRBD1	.	TRBJ2-5
TGTGCCAGCAGCTTGAGGGGCTCCTACGAGCAGTACTTC	CASSLRGSYEQYF	TRBV7-8	.	.	TRBJ2-7
TGCGCCAGCAGCTTGACCGATTCTAACTATGGCTACACCTTC	CASSLTDSNYGYTF	TRBV5-1	.	.	TRBJ1-2
TGTGCCAGCAGCGTAGTAGGCGGGACTAGCGGGAGGAATGAGCAGTTCTTC	CASSVVGGTSGRNEQFF	TRBV9	TRBD2	.	TRBJ2-1
TGTGCCAGCAGTCCAGGACAGGACGTCCACGAGCAGTACTTC	CASSPGQDVHEQYF	TRBV28	TRBD1	.	TRBJ2-7
TGTGCCAGCAGCTACGGGGAACCCGGGGAGCTGTTTTTT	CASSYGEPGELFF	TRBV11-2	.	.	TRBJ2-2
TGTGCCAGCTCACCCCAAGGACAGGTCAGAAATGAGCAGTTCTTC	CASSPQGQVRNEQFF	TRBV18	TRBD1	.	TRBJ2-1
TGTGCCAGCAGTCCCCTGGGACTCCAGAACACCGGGGAGCTGTTTTTT	CASSPLGLQNTGELFF	TRBV6-4	.	many	TRBJ2-2
TGTGCCAGCAGTGCCGGACAGGTGTATAATTCACCCCTCCACTTT	CASSAGQVYNSPLHF	TRBV27	TRBD1	.	TRBJ1-6
TGCGCCAGCAGCAAAGAGTCGGCGGGAGGGAACACAGATACGCAGTATTTT	CASSKESAGGNTDTQYF	TRBV4-1	TRBD2	.	TRBJ2-3
TGTGCCAGCAGTGGGGGACCCATCGGAAATTCACCCCTCCACTTT	CASSGGPIGNSPLHF	TRBV2	.	.	TRBJ1-6